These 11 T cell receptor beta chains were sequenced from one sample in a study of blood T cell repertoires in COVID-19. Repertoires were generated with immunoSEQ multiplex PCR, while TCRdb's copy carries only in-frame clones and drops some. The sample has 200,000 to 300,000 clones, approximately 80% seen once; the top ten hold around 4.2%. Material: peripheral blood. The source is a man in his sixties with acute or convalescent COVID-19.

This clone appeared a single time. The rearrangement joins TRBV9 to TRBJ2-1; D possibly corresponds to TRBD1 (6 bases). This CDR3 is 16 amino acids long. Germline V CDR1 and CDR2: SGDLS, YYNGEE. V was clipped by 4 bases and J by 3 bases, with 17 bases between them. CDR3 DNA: TGTGCCAGCAGCCCTAGCCCCAGGGGCGGCTACAATGAGCAGTTCTTC. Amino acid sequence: CASSPSPRGGYNEQFF.

The CDR3 DNA reads as TGCAGCGTTGACGGGAGGCGGGACTCCTACAATGAGCAGTTCTTC. This gives the protein CSVDGRRDSYNEQFF. This chain links TRBV29-1 with TRBJ2-1; TRBD2 agrees at 7 bases. The CDR3 spans 15 residues. V gave up 3 bases and J gave up 0 bases; unmatched junction bases: 5. Germline assignment: CDR1 SQVTM and CDR2 ANQGSEA.

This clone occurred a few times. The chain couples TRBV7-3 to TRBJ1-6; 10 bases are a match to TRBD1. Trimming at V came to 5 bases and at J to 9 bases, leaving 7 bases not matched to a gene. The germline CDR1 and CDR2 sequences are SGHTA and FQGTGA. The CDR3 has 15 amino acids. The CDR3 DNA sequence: TGTGCCAGCAGCACCGGACAGGGGGTTTCTTCACCCCTCCACTTT. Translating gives CASSTGQGVSSPLHF. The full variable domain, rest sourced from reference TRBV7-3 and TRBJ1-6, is GAGVSQTPSNKVTEKGKYVELRCDPISGHTALYWYRQSLGQGPEFLIYFQGTGAADDSGLPNDRFFAVRPEGSVSTLKIQRTERGDSAVYLCASSTGQGVSSPLHFGNGTRLTVT.

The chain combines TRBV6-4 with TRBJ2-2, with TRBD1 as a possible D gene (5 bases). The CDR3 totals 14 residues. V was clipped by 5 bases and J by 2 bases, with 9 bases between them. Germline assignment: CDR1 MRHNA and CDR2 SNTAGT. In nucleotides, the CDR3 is TGTGCCAGCAGTTCCGACAGAAACACCGGGGAGCTGTTTTTT. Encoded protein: CASSSDRNTGELFF.

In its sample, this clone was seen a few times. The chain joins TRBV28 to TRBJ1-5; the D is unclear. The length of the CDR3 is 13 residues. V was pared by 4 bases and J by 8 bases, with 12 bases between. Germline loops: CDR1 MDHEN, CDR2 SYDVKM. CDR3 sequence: CASSSYLGKPQHF. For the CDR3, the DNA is TGTGCCAGCAGTTCCTACCTCGGTAAGCCCCAGCATTTT.

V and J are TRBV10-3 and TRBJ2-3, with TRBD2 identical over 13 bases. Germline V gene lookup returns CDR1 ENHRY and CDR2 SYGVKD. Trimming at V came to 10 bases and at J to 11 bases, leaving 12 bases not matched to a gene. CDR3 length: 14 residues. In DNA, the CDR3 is TGTGCCACGGTGACGGGGACTAGCGGGAAAGAGCAGTATTTT. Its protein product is CATVTGTSGKEQYF.

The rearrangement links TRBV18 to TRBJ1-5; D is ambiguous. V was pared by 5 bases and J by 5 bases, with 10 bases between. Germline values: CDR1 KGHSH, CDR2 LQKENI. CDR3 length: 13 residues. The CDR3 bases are TGTGCCAGCTCAACGGGAGGCGATCAGCCCCAGCATTTT. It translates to CASSTGGDQPQHF.

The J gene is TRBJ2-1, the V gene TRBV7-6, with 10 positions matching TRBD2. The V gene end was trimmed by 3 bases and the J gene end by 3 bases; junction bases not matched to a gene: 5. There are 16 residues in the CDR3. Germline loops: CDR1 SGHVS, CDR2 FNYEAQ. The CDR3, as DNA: TGTGCCAGCAGCTTTTCCGGGACTAGCGTCTACAATGAGCAGTTCTTC. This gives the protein CASSFSGTSVYNEQFF. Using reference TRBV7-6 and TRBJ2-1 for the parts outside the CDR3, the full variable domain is GAGVSQSPRYKVTKRGQDVALRCDPISGHVSLYWYRQALGQGPEFLTYFNYEAQQDKSGLPNDRFSAERPEGSISTLTIQRTEQRDSAMYRCASSFSGTSVYNEQFFGPGTRLTVL.

CDR3: CASSSQDRRYGYTF. Written as DNA, the CDR3 is TGTGCCAGCAGCTCCCAGGACAGGCGGTATGGCTACACCTTC. V is TRBV13 and J is TRBJ1-2; TRBD1 agrees at 7 bases. CDR3 size: 14 residues. V shed 4 bases and J 5 bases; nucleotides not matched to a gene: 7. Germline lookup yields CDR1 PRHDT and CDR2 FYEKMQ (reference sequence).

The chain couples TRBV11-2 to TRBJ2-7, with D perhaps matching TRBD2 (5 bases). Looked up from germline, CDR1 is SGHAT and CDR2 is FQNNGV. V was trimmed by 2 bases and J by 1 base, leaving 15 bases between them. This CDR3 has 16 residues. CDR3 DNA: TGTGCCAGCAGCTTACATATGACCGAGGGATCCTACGAGCAGTACTTC. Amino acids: CASSLHMTEGSYEQYF.

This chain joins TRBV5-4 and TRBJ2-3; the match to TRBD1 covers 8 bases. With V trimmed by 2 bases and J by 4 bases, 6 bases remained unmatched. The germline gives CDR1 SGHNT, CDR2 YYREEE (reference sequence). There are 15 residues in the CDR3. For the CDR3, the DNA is TGTGCCAGCAGCTTAAACAGGGGGTTGGCAGATACGCAGTATTTT. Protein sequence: CASSLNRGLADTQYF.